One sample yielded the 5 T cell receptor beta chains listed below, sequenced in a study of beta chain features in type 1 diabetes (dated by TCRdb to the late 2010s). The library came from the immunoSEQ multiplex PCR assay. All of the isolated RNA was reverse transcribed with the High Capacity cDNA Reverse Transcription Kit, so expressed TCRB transcripts were sequenced. TCRdb provides this immuneACCESS table in a form limited to in-frame rearrangements. Some clones are lacking; in checked studies, under half of them reflect an unresolved V gene, and why the rest are absent is not known. Within this sample are some 180,000 clones, with about 13% of them counted one time only. 0.62% of the sample belongs to the ten largest clones. Specimen: central memory CD4+ T cells from blood. The receptors here all came from a woman between 18 and 30 years old in good health.

The CDR3 DNA reads as TGCGCCAGCAGCCAAGGGGAGGGGGGTTTCACCGGGGAGCTGTTTTTT. Its protein product is CASSQGEGGFTGELFF. The V and J genes are TRBV4-3 and TRBJ2-2; TRBD2 is a possible D gene (7 bases). V was pared by 1 base and J by 4 bases, with 13 bases between. The CDR3 runs 16 residues. CDR1 and CDR2 from the germline V gene are LGHNA and YSLEER.

The gene calls are TRBV6-6 and TRBJ2-7; TRBD2 aligns across 8 bases. The CDR3 is 14 residues long. V dropped 6 bases and J dropped 2; count of bases not matched to a gene: 6. CDR1 MNHNY and CDR2 SVGAGI come from the germline V gene (reference sequence). Written as DNA, the CDR3 is TGTGCCAGCAGCACCGGGACTAGAACCTACGAGCAGTACTTC. Residues: CASSTGTRTYEQYF.

This clone was detected only a few times. This chain uses TRBV7-9 with TRBJ2-4; 15 bases map to TRBD2. J gave up 8 bases and V 6 bases, and 11 bases lay outside the gene matches. The CDR3 consists of 17 residues. In germline, CDR1 is SEHNR, CDR2 FQNEAQ (reference sequence). The CDR3 region is CASRKPGLAGGGDIQYF. DNA for the CDR3: TGTGCCAGCAGGAAACCGGGACTAGCGGGAGGCGGGGACATTCAGTACTTC.

The V gene is TRBV30, the J gene TRBJ1-2; maybe TRBD1 (6 bases). The CDR3 sequence is 14 residues long. V was shortened by 5 bases and J by 4 bases, with 17 bases between the two germline ends. CDR1 GTSNPN and CDR2 SVGIG come from the germline V gene (reference sequence). The CDR3 sequence is CAWDYGGRSYGYTF. The CDR3 DNA reads as TGTGCCTGGGATTACGGGGGGCGAAGCTATGGCTACACCTTC. The entire variable domain, with the rest obtained from reference TRBV30 and TRBJ1-2, is as follows: SQTIHQWPATLVQPVGSPLSLECTVEGTSNPNLYWYRQAAGRGLQLLFYSVGIGQISSEVPQNLSASRPQDRQFILSSKKLLLSDSGFYLCAWDYGGRSYGYTFGSGTRLTVV.

This clone turned up a few times. The chain carries TRBV9 and TRBJ2-2; maybe TRBD1 (5 bases). In germline, CDR1 is SGDLS, CDR2 YYNGEE. The CDR3 extends over 15 amino acids. V was cut by 5 bases and J by 1 base, with 12 bases left in between. CDR3 protein: CASSGLTGNTGELFF. DNA for the CDR3: TGTGCCAGCAGTGGCTTAACAGGGAACACCGGGGAGCTGTTTTTT.